Listed here are 32 T cell receptor beta chains from one sample, sequenced in a study of blood T cell repertoires in COVID-19 (dated by TCRdb to 2018 to 2020). The receptor library was made with the immunoSEQ multiplex PCR assay. TCRdb obtained this table from immuneACCESS and retained in-frame rearrangements with V and J assigned. These tables miss some clones; where compared with another copy, unresolved V genes account for less than half of the shortfall, and the remainder is unexplained. The sample data list about 240,000 clones, and roughly 83% of these were observed just once. Around 9.9% of the sample rests with the top ten. The sequenced sample was peripheral blood. The origin of the receptors is a woman of 80 years or more with acute or convalescent COVID-19.

The rearrangement uses TRBV7-2 and TRBJ1-3, with TRBD1 matching 7 bases. V lost 0 bases and J lost 3; bases outside the gene matches: 8. The CDR3 sequence is 17 residues long. In germline, CDR1 is SGHTA, CDR2 FQGNSA. The CDR3 sequence is CASSLAGQEMGGNTIYF. CDR3 coding DNA: TGTGCCAGCAGCTTAGCCGGACAGGAGATGGGTGGAAACACCATATATTTT.

The chain uses TRBV28 and TRBJ2-5; 8 nucleotides match TRBD1. Losses at the gene ends were 8 bases for V and 2 bases for J; bases not matched to a gene: 1. The germline CDR1 and CDR2 sequences are MDHEN and SYDVKM. The CDR3 has 12 residues. The CDR3: CASGQGQETQYF. The CDR3 DNA is TGTGCCAGCGGACAGGGACAAGAGACCCAGTACTTC.

This sequence joins TRBV5-1 and TRBJ1-1; D gene uncertain. The CDR3 extends over 14 amino acids. Trimming left V 2 bases short and J 1 base short, with 9 bases between. CDR1 and CDR2 (germline): SGHRS, YFSETQ. The CDR3 DNA reads TGCGCCAGCAGCTTCCTGGAGGGGAACACTGAAGCTTTCTTT. Translating it yields CASSFLEGNTEAFF.

The chain couples TRBV18 to TRBJ1-5; perhaps TRBD1 as D (5 bases). Trimming cost V 6 bases and J 5 bases, with 11 bases left between them. Germline CDR1 is KGHSH and CDR2 is LQKENI. This CDR3 contains 13 residues. The DNA of the CDR3 is TGTGCCAGCTCCCAGGGCGGGGATCAGCCCCAGCATTTT. It translates to CASSQGGDQPQHF.

The chain is built from TRBV4-1 and TRBJ2-2, with unresolved D. Trimming took off 0 bases at V and 0 bases at J, with 11 bases between the two ends. The germline gives CDR1 MGHRA, CDR2 YSYEKL. The CDR3 consists of 17 residues. CDR3 nucleotide sequence: TGCGCCAGCAGCCAAGAGGCCAGTGCAGCGAACACCGGGGAGCTGTTTTTT. Translation gives CASSQEASAANTGELFF.

This clone has only a few counts. This chain links TRBV6-4 with TRBJ1-6; D gene ambiguous. The CDR3 consists of 14 residues. The germline gives CDR1 MRHNA, CDR2 SNTAGT. V was trimmed by 1 base and J by 7 bases, leaving 8 bases between them. CDR3 in amino acids: CASSDFGVNSPLHF. Written as DNA, the CDR3 is TGTGCCAGCAGTGACTTCGGGGTAAATTCACCCCTCCACTTT.

CDR3 sequence: CASSVGGQGADTQYF. The CDR3 DNA follows: TGTGCCAGCAGCGTAGGGGGGCAGGGGGCAGATACGCAGTATTTT. The chain couples TRBV9 to TRBJ2-3; the match to TRBD1 covers 7 bases. Trimming cost V 0 bases and J 4 bases; bases outside gene matches: 5. The CDR3 has 15 amino acids. The germline V gene encodes CDR1 SGDLS and CDR2 YYNGEE.

This rearrangement joins TRBV7-9 to TRBJ1-2; 9 bases line up with TRBD1. With 2 bases clipped from V and 8 bases from J, the junction kept 9 bases outside the gene matches. Germline loops: CDR1 SEHNR, CDR2 FQNEAQ (reference sequence). The CDR3 sequence is 15 residues long. CDR3 coding DNA: TGTGCCAGCAGCTTAATGGACAGGGGTTTCGGAGGCTACACCTTC. Amino acid sequence: CASSLMDRGFGGYTF.

V gene TRBV3-1 (or the pseudogene TRBV3-2) combines with J gene TRBJ2-1, with 13 nucleotides matching TRBD2. The germline V gene has CDR1 LGHDT and CDR2 YNNKEL (reference sequence). Trimming at V came to 4 bases and at J to 13 bases, leaving 7 bases not matched to a gene. There are 14 residues in the CDR3. CDR3 coding DNA: TGTGCCAGCAGCCTGGGACTAGCGGGGAGTGAACAGTTCTTC. Its protein is CASSLGLAGSEQFF.

The genes are TRBV6-5 and TRBJ2-7, with D possibly being TRBD1 (6 bases). The CDR3 runs 14 residues. V was clipped by 4 bases and J by 7 bases, with 17 bases between them. From germline, CDR1 is MNHEY and CDR2 SVGAGI. CDR3 sequence (DNA): TGTGCCAGCAGTTCCTTCCGAGGGGGTGGAGAGCAGTACTTC. Its translation is CASSSFRGGGEQYF.

This sequence joins TRBV2 and TRBJ2-7, with D maybe TRBD2 (5 bases). The CDR3 covers 14 residues. Germline V CDR1 and CDR2: SNHLY, FYNNEI. V lost 7 bases and J 1 base, leaving 14 bases between the germline ends. CDR3 region: CASIKNGRSYEQYF. The CDR3 DNA is TGTGCCAGCATCAAGAATGGGAGATCCTACGAGCAGTACTTC. Full variable domain (rest looked up from reference TRBV2 and TRBJ2-7): EPEVTQTPSHQVTQMGQEVILRCVPISNHLYFYWYRQILGQKVEFLVSFYNNEISEKSEIFDDQFSVERPDGSNFTLKIRSTKLEDSAMYFCASIKNGRSYEQYFGPGTRLTVT.

This rearrangement joins TRBV19 to TRBJ1-2; TRBD1 agrees at 7 bases. The trim removed 7 bases at V and 3 bases at J, leaving 8 bases unmatched. Germline CDR1 LNHDA, CDR2 SQIVND (reference sequence). The CDR3 contains 14 residues. The DNA of the CDR3 is TGTGCCAGTATCACTCAGGGACAGTACTATGGCTACACCTTC. This translates into CASITQGQYYGYTF.

The chain employs TRBV5-1 and TRBJ1-1; 9 bases align to TRBD1. Losses at the gene ends were 0 bases for V and 0 bases for J; bases not matched to a gene: 3. This CDR3 comprises 16 residues. The germline CDR1 and CDR2 sequences are SGHRS and YFSETQ. CDR3 nucleotide sequence: TGCGCCAGCAGCTTGGGGGACAGGGTCATGAACACTGAAGCTTTCTTT. Translation: CASSLGDRVMNTEAFF.

The chain joins TRBV28 to TRBJ1-1; a weak D match, TRBD1 (5 bases). The CDR3 is made up of 13 amino acids. The germline V and J ends were trimmed by 6 bases and 8 bases, with 16 bases remaining between them. Germline loops: CDR1 MDHEN, CDR2 SYDVKM. CDR3 nucleotide sequence: TGTGCCAGCAGCCTTCCCGGGACTGCAGAAGCTTTCTTT. Its protein product is CASSLPGTAEAFF.

This clone was observed once. The chain joins TRBV5-5 to TRBJ2-3, with 7 bases aligning to TRBD1. The CDR3 extends over 17 amino acids. V was pared by 0 bases and J by 0 bases, with 7 bases of the junction left unmatched. From germline, CDR1 is SGHKS and CDR2 YYEKEE (reference sequence). CDR3 protein: CASSLAGTVSSTDTQYF. The CDR3 nucleotides are TGTGCCAGCAGCTTGGCTGGGACAGTCTCCAGCACAGATACGCAGTATTTT. Variable domain in full (rest from reference TRBV5-5 and TRBJ2-3): DAGVTQSPTHLIKTRGQQVTLRCSPISGHKSVSWYQQVLGQGPQFIFQYYEKEERGRGNFPDRFSARQFPNYSSELNVNALLLGDSALYLCASSLAGTVSSTDTQYFGPGTRLTVL.

The genes are TRBV19 and TRBJ2-4; the D gene is possibly TRBD1 (8 bases). From germline, CDR1 is LNHDA and CDR2 SQIVND (reference sequence). The CDR3 runs to 13 residues. Trimming shortened V by 3 bases and J by 8 bases, and 11 bases separated the two germline ends. The CDR3 reads CASSITGGDIQYF. The CDR3 bases are TGTGCCAGTAGTATCACAGGGGGGGACATTCAGTACTTC.

The V and J genes are TRBV11-2 and TRBJ2-5; possible D gene TRBD1, 5 bases. The CDR3 runs 13 residues. Between the trimmed V and J ends, which lost 0 bases and 5 bases, there was a span of 7 bases. Germline lookup yields CDR1 SGHAT and CDR2 FQNNGV. The CDR3 loop is CASSLDRVETQYF. CDR3 bases: TGTGCCAGCAGCTTAGACAGGGTGGAGACCCAGTACTTC.

This chain joins TRBV7-9 and TRBJ2-1, with D perhaps matching TRBD1 (6 bases). This CDR3 is 13 amino acids long. V was shortened by 6 bases and J by 7 bases, with 13 bases between the two germline ends. CDR1 and CDR2 (germline): SEHNR, FQNEAQ (reference sequence). For the CDR3, the DNA is TGTGCCAGCAGGAGACTGGGGGCGAATGAGCAGTTCTTC. Protein product: CASRRLGANEQFF.

This clone has just a few counts. The chain employs TRBV19 and TRBJ1-5; no clear D. V lost 5 bases and J 7 bases, leaving 9 bases between the germline ends. This CDR3 region has 12 residues. Germline assignment: CDR1 LNHDA and CDR2 SQIVND (reference sequence). The CDR3: CASSVTWQPQHF. The CDR3 region has the DNA TGTGCCAGTAGTGTTACTTGGCAGCCCCAGCATTTT.

The chain joins TRBV10-3 to TRBJ1-2, with 8 bases matching TRBD1. Germline CDR1 ENHRY, CDR2 SYGVKD. With V trimmed by 6 bases and J by 8 bases, 8 bases remained unmatched. There are 13 residues in the CDR3. CDR3: CAISLDRGAGYTF. The DNA of the CDR3 is TGTGCCATCAGCCTTGACAGGGGCGCGGGCTACACCTTC.

A remark on this clone: This sample includes further DNA sequences coding for the same CDR3. The rearrangement uses TRBV5-1 and TRBJ1-4; D gene uncertain. CDR3 length: 14 residues. Germline-derived CDR1 and CDR2 are SGHRS and YFSETQ. The V gene lost 0 bases and the J gene lost 7 bases, with 10 bases spanning the gap. The CDR3 spells CASSLGGLGEKLFF. For the CDR3, the DNA is TGCGCCAGCAGCTTGGGCGGGCTGGGTGAAAAACTGTTTTTT.

The chain carries TRBV5-4 and TRBJ1-2; 11 bases line up with TRBD1. Germline loops: CDR1 SGHNT, CDR2 YYREEE (reference sequence). The CDR3 totals 15 residues. V lost 0 bases to trimming and J lost 6 bases; unmatched junction nucleotides: 4. The CDR3 DNA reads TGTGCCAGCAGCTTGGTGGGGACAGGGGGACATGGCTACACCTTC. Protein: CASSLVGTGGHGYTF.

V usage is TRBV7-6 and J usage is TRBJ2-3; 10 nucleotides line up with TRBD1. V shed 1 base, J shed 5 bases, and the junction held 6 bases outside the gene matches. The CDR3 consists of 16 residues. Germline values: CDR1 SGHVS, CDR2 FNYEAQ. The CDR3 bases are TGTGCCAGCAGCTTAGGGACAGGGGGTTTAGGAGATACGCAGTATTTT. It translates to CASSLGTGGLGDTQYF.

The V call is TRBV27, the J call TRBJ2-1, with D possibly being TRBD2 (6 bases). This CDR3 region has 16 residues. Germline V gene sequence: CDR1 MNHEY, CDR2 SMNVEV (reference sequence). Trimming removed 2 bases from V and 0 bases from J, with 11 bases in between. The CDR3 DNA reads as TGTGCCAGCAGTTTAAGGGTGGGGGGCTCCTACAATGAGCAGTTCTTC. Translating gives CASSLRVGGSYNEQFF.

The CDR3 is CASSPHLDLVGKEQYF. For the CDR3, the DNA is TGTGCCAGCAGCCCCCACCTGGACTTGGTGGGGAAGGAGCAGTACTTC. The rearrangement joins TRBV9 to TRBJ2-7; TRBD2 is a possible D gene (5 bases). Germline V gives CDR1 SGDLS, CDR2 YYNGEE. The CDR3 is 16 residues long. V lost 4 bases and J lost 7, with 24 bases in between.

The chain has TRBV12-1 and TRBJ2-1; the table's TRBD2 call for D was not verified on the DNA. TRBV12-1 is an annotated pseudogene. The CDR3 is 16 residues long. Here the CDR3 reads CASSPFLAGDRHEQFF. The CDR3 nucleotides are TGTGCCAGCAGCCCTTTTCTAGCGGGGGATCGGCATGAGCAGTTCTTC.

This clone has more than one count but fewer than ten. The chain recombines TRBV27 with TRBJ2-7; tentative D call: TRBD1 (5 bases). The CDR3 length is 16 residues. CDR1 and CDR2 (germline): MNHEY, SMNVEV (reference sequence). V lost 1 base and J 0 bases, leaving 13 bases between the germline ends. The CDR3, as DNA: TGTGCCAGCAGTTTATTCAGTTCGACAGTCTCCTACGAGCAGTACTTC. Protein sequence: CASSLFSSTVSYEQYF.

V is TRBV5-1 and J is TRBJ2-3; TRBD2 matches at 10 bases. Germline trimming cut 1 base from V and 4 bases from J; bases unmatched to any gene: 6. This CDR3 has 16 residues. The V gene's germline CDR1 is SGHRS and CDR2 YFSETQ. CDR3 amino acids: CASSLRASGGPDTQYF. The DNA for the CDR3 is TGCGCCAGCAGCTTGAGGGCTAGCGGGGGCCCAGATACGCAGTATTTT. Looking up the rest from reference TRBV5-1 and TRBJ2-3 gives the full variable domain: KAGVTQTPRYLIKTRGQQVTLSCSPISGHRSVSWYQQTPGQGLQFLFEYFSETQRNKGNFPGRFSGRQFSNSRSEMNVSTLELGDSALYLCASSLRASGGPDTQYFGPGTRLTVL.

The chain links TRBV6-5 to TRBJ1-5; 7 bases are a match to TRBD1. With V trimmed by 6 bases and J by 1 base, 3 bases remained unmatched. This CDR3 spans 14 amino acids. The germline gives CDR1 MNHEY, CDR2 SVGAGI. The chain's CDR3 is CASSPGQSNQPQHF. For the CDR3, the DNA is TGTGCCAGCAGCCCGGGACAGAGCAATCAGCCCCAGCATTTT.

This chain joins TRBV27 and TRBJ1-1, with D possibly TRBD1 on 6 matching bases. The CDR3 totals 15 residues. The germline CDR1 and CDR2 sequences are MNHEY and SMNVEV (reference sequence). V was cut by 2 bases and J by 0 bases, with 10 bases left in between. The CDR3 here is CASSLGDRLNTEAFF. The CDR3 nucleotides are TGTGCCAGCAGTTTAGGAGACAGGCTGAACACTGAAGCTTTCTTT.

The chain carries TRBV2 and TRBJ2-2, with D tentatively TRBD2 (5 bases). From germline, CDR1 is SNHLY and CDR2 FYNNEI. This CDR3 has 15 amino acids. Trimming cost V 4 bases and J 1 base, with 10 bases left between them. CDR3 sequence (DNA): TGTGCCAGCAGTGGACCCCGGGGGAACACCGGGGAGCTGTTTTTT. Amino acids: CASSGPRGNTGELFF.

V gene TRBV11-2 combines with J gene TRBJ1-2; 8 positions match TRBD1. With 2 bases clipped from V and 8 bases from J, the junction kept 7 bases outside the gene matches. Per germline, CDR1 SGHAT and CDR2 FQNNGV. This CDR3 spans 14 amino acids. The CDR3 loop is CASSLLQGAIGYTF. CDR3 nucleotides: TGTGCCAGCAGCTTACTCCAGGGGGCTATCGGCTACACCTTC.